This T cell receptor beta chain comes out of a study of early T cells in non-severe SARS-CoV-2 infection (dated by TCRdb to the early 2020s). Describing the broader study: Because TCR sequencing was done on bulk RNA from unsorted whole blood, the alpha and beta chains could not be paired.

The study was a case-control design nested within a healthcare worker cohort in London, UK, with weekly nasopharyngeal swab PCR tests and blood sampling. Between 23 and 31 March 2020, the week of the UK lockdown, healthcare workers were enrolled and then followed up weekly for as long as 16 weeks. With regard to this clonotype: What antigen it recognizes has not been identified. Nothing much larger sits one base from this clone, and base qualities are not available.

CDR1 and CDR2, looked up from the germline V gene, are MGHDK and SYGVNS. Trimming removed 11 bases from V and 2 bases from J; the gene matches leave 8 bases unexplained. The cysteine opens and the phenylalanine closes a CDR3 of 14 amino acids. Just the 42-base CDR3 DNA is kept, in frame starting at base 1. Here is what the overall study found, with its caveats: VDJdb matching was skewed toward anti-spike CD8 responses, so virus-specific expansions were likely underestimated and private and CD4 specificities were missed.

The library was built by means of 5' RACE. The reads were generated on a NextSeq 500. The TCR library protocol attached unique molecular identifiers to individual cDNA molecules to correct for sequencing error and PCR bias. Sequencing covered both TCR alpha and beta chains, and within each sample the abundances of alpha and beta sequences were tightly co-correlated. The study's processing was this. Decombinator V4 was used to perform V gene, J gene and CDR3 annotation of TCR sequences. TCRs were defined as expanded if a significant change between any two time points was detected under a Poisson model with p below 0.0001. Abundances of TCRs were expressed as counts per million after normalisation to the total number of TCRs sequenced in each sample. MAIT TCRs were defined by TRAV1-2 paired with TRAJ12, TRAJ20 or TRAJ33, and iNKT TCRs by TRAV10 paired with TRAJ18. VDJdb, accessed 1 November 2021, was searched for CMV, EBV and SARS-CoV-2 annotated TCRs, excluding TCRs annotated for multiple antigens. TCRdb cleaned the public reads at Q25 with fastp, built clones with MiXCR and kept in-frame beta chains. Rows are combined by CDR3 protein, so each entry shows the most common genes and DNA. The V and J calls come from TCRdb's annotation, not from the publication. The sample has around 80,000 distinct CDR3 sequences on record, about 13% of them singletons. The top ten clones comprise 6% of the sample.

This TCR was recovered from an adult who was a healthcare worker with PCR-confirmed SARS-CoV-2 infection or an uninfected control (not recorded which). The V and J genes are TRBV25-1 and TRBJ1-3, and 8 junction bases match TRBD1. The sequenced material came from whole blood. The encoded CDR3 is CAEEPRGPGNTIYF. The bases read TGTGCCGAAGAGCCCAGGGGGCCTGGAAACACCATATATTTT.